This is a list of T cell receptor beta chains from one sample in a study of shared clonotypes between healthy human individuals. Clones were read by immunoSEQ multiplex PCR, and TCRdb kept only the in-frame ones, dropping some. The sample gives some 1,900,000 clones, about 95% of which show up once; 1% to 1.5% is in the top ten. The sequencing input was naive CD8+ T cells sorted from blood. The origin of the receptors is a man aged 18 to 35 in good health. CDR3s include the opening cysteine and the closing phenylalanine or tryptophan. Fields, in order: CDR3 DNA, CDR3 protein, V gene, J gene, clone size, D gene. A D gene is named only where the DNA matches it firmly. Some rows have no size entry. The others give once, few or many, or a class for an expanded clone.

TGTGCCAGCAGTCCGGGACTAGCGGGCGATACGCAGTATTTT,CASSPGLAGDTQYF,TRBV6-6,TRBJ2-3,NA,TRBD2
TGTGCCAGCAGCGTAGGTGGCGAAGATACGCAGTATTTT,CASSVGGEDTQYF,TRBV9,TRBJ2-3,NA,NA
TGTGCCAGCAGTTTCCGGGGGCCCAAGAGCAATGAGCAGTTCTTC,CASSFRGPKSNEQFF,TRBV5-4,TRBJ2-1,NA,NA
TGTGCCAGCAGTTTACCAGAGGTCCTAGAGGGTGGCTACACCTTC,CASSLPEVLEGGYTF,TRBV28,TRBJ1-2,NA,NA
TGTGCTGCTGCCCCTAGCGGGGGGGCCTACAATGAGCAGTTCTTC,CAAAPSGGAYNEQFF,TRBV19,TRBJ2-1,NA,TRBD2
TGTGCCAGCAGCTACGGCAGTAGCCAGCCCCAGCATTTT,CASSYGSSQPQHF,TRBV27,TRBJ1-5,NA,NA
TGCGCCAGCAGCCAAGGTCTCCTTGAGACAGGGGAACGCTATGGCTACACCTTC,CASSQGLLETGERYGYTF,TRBV4-3,TRBJ1-2,NA,TRBD1
TGCAGCGTTGCTAGGTCAGGCGAACTCCAAGAGACCCAGTACTTC,CSVARSGELQETQYF,TRBV29-1,TRBJ2-5,NA,NA
TGTGCCAGCAGTGAAGTCGGGTATCCAAACAATGAGCAGTTCTTC,CASSEVGYPNNEQFF,TRBV2,TRBJ2-1,NA,NA
TGTGCCACCAGCGAGGGGGCTTTGATATACGAGCAGTACTTC,CATSEGALIYEQYF,TRBV15,TRBJ2-7,NA,TRBD1
TGCGCCAGCAGCCCCCGGGACAGGGGAAACTACGAGCAGTACTTC,CASSPRDRGNYEQYF,TRBV4-1,TRBJ2-7,NA,TRBD1
TGTGCCAGCAGCCCTGGGACTAGCGGGGGGGCCTCCTACGAGCAGTACTTC,CASSPGTSGGASYEQYF,TRBV9,TRBJ2-7,NA,TRBD2
TGTGCCAGCAGCGTTACTAGCGGGAGGGCCAACTACGAGCAGTACTTC,CASSVTSGRANYEQYF,TRBV7-9,TRBJ2-7,NA,TRBD2
TGTGCCAGTGATGGGACAGGGGGATCTCAGCCCCAGCATTTT,CASDGTGGSQPQHF,TRBV19,TRBJ1-5,NA,TRBD1
TGTGCCAGCAGTCCCGGCGGGTACTACGAGCAGTACTTC,CASSPGGYYEQYF,TRBV13,TRBJ2-7,NA,NA
TGTGCCACCAGCAGAGATGACGGCAGGCCCAGCTCCTACGAGCAGTACTTC,CATSRDDGRPSSYEQYF,TRBV15,TRBJ2-7,NA,NA
TGTGCCAGCAGTGAATCCCCCTACGCAGGGGACGAAGCTTTCTTT,CASSESPYAGDEAFF,TRBV2,TRBJ1-1,NA,NA
TGTGCCAGCAGCTTAGATCAATGGGGGGCTAGTAACACTGAAGCTTTCTTT,CASSLDQWGASNTEAFF,TRBV11-2,TRBJ1-1,NA,NA
TGTGCCAGCAGTTACTGGGCAGCAGCAACTAATGAAAAACTGTTTTTT,CASSYWAAATNEKLFF,TRBV6-6,TRBJ1-4,NA,NA
TGTGCCAGCAGCCGCGGGATCCAAGAGACCCAGTACTTC,CASSRGIQETQYF,TRBV7-9,TRBJ2-5,NA,NA
TGTGCCAGTAGTAGCTGGACTGAAGACTATGGCTACACCTTC,CASSSWTEDYGYTF,TRBV19,TRBJ1-2,NA,NA
TGTGCCAGCAGCGTTGAGGGAGGAATCGATGAGCAGTTCTTC,CASSVEGGIDEQFF,TRBV9,TRBJ2-1,NA,NA
TGTGCCAGCATGGGATGGGCAGTAGGGTATGGCTACACCTTC,CASMGWAVGYGYTF,TRBV2,TRBJ1-2,NA,NA
TGTGCCAGCAGTGAATATACGGGAAACTATGGCTACACCTTC,CASSEYTGNYGYTF,TRBV25-1,TRBJ1-2,NA,NA
TGTGCCAGCGGACTAGCGGGTATTCAAGAGACCCAGTACTTC,CASGLAGIQETQYF,TRBV6-5,TRBJ2-5,NA,TRBD2
TGTGCCAGCAGCGACTATGGCTACACCTTC,CASSDYGYTF,TRBV2,TRBJ1-2,NA,NA
TGTGCCAGCAGTTTGGGGGATAGGAACGAGCAGTACTTC,CASSLGDRNEQYF,TRBV28,TRBJ2-7,NA,NA
TGTGCCAGCAGTTCCACGGGGGGCAACACCGGGGAGCTGTTTTTT,CASSSTGGNTGELFF,TRBV6-5,TRBJ2-2,NA,NA
TGTGCCAGCAGCTATGAGGGGAATAGCAATCAGCCCCAGCATTTT,CASSYEGNSNQPQHF,TRBV9,TRBJ1-5,NA,NA
TGTGCCAGCAGCTTCTACAATGAGCAGTTCTTC,CASSFYNEQFF,TRBV11-2,TRBJ2-1,few,NA
TGCGCCAGCAGCCCCCTAAGGGTAAGGGAAAGCAATCAGCCCCAGCATTTT,CASSPLRVRESNQPQHF,TRBV4-1,TRBJ1-5,NA,NA
TGCGCCAGCAGCTTGGAGGCTTCAGGCTCCTACAATGAGCAGTTCTTC,CASSLEASGSYNEQFF,TRBV5-1,TRBJ2-1,NA,NA
TGTGCCAGCAGCTTGGCAATAGCGGGCACAGATACGCAGTATTTT,CASSLAIAGTDTQYF,TRBV5-6,TRBJ2-3,NA,NA
TGTGCCAGCAGTTTAACAGGATCTAGCAATCAGCCCCAGCATTTT,CASSLTGSSNQPQHF,TRBV27,TRBJ1-5,once,NA